This T cell receptor (beta chain) originates from a study of shared clonotypes between healthy human individuals. Study findings and constraints: An expected dependence of interdonor clonotype sharing on sequencing depth was noted. For naive CD4 cells, around 5% of clonotypes were shared across a handful of donors.

Turning to this clone: Its antigen is unidentified.

The test was conducted at deep level. Repertoires were generated with immunoSEQ multiplex PCR, while TCRdb's copy carries only in-frame clones and drops some. The profile covers 2 million to 2.5 million clones, with 93% appearing a single time and under 0.45% taken by the ten largest. Healthy and HIV-negative, the adult donors had no recent acute infections or vaccinations. The CDR3 runs 15 residues. The V end was cut by 2 bases, the J end by 0 bases, with 8 bases between. The germline V gene has CDR1 SGHVS and CDR2 FQNEAQ. Sequences were obtained from naive CD4+ T cells from PBMCs. Stated subset: CD45RA+ positively selected. V usage is TRBV7-8 and J usage is TRBJ1-3, with a possible D match to TRBD1 (5 bases). This sequence originates from a man aged 18 to 29 in good health. Some clones in this sample may be carry-over from other donors' samples. CDR3 sequence (DNA): TGTGCCAGCAGCTTACCAGGGCACTCTGGAAACACCATATATTTT. Translated, it gives CASSLPGHSGNTIYF.